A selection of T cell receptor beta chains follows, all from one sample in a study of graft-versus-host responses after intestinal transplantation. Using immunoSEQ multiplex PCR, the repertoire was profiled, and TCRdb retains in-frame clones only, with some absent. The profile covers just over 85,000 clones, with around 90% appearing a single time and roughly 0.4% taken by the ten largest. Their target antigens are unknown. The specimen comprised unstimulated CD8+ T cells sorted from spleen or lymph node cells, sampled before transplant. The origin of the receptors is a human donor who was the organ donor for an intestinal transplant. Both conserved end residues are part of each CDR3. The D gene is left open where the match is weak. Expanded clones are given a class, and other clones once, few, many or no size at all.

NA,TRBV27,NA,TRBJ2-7,CAIAAVRGYEQYF,TGTGCCATCGCGGCCGTTAGGGGTTACGAGCAGTACTTC
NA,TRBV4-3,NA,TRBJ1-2,CASSQYGQYGYTF,TGCGCCAGCAGCCAATATGGGCAATATGGCTACACCTTC
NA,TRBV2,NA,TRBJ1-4,CASTSDSATNEKLFF,TGTGCCAGCACATCTGACAGCGCAACTAATGAAAAACTGTTTTTT
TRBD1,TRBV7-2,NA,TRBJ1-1,CASSFTGGTEAFF,TGTGCCAGCAGCTTTACAGGGGGCACTGAAGCTTTCTTT
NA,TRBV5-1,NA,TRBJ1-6,CASSSEEVNSPLHF,TGCGCCAGCAGCTCCGAGGAGGTCAATTCACCCCTCCACTTT
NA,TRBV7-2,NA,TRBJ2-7,CASSSRLYEQYF,TGTGCCAGCAGCTCTCGTCTCTACGAGCAGTACTTC
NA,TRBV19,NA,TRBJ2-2,CASIQQVNTGELFF,TGTGCCAGTATCCAACAGGTGAACACCGGGGAGCTGTTTTTT
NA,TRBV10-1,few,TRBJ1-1,CASPAVDTEAFF,TGCGCCAGCCCGGCGGTCGACACTGAAGCTTTCTTT
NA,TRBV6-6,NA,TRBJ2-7,CASSYSGRAHEQYF,TGTGCCAGCAGTTACTCTGGCAGGGCCCACGAGCAGTACTTC
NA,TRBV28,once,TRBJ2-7,CASSSYPKEQYF,TGTGCCAGCAGCTCCTACCCTAAGGAGCAGTACTTC
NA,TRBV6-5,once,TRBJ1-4,CASSYSGGEGEKLFF,TGTGCCAGCAGTTACTCGGGCGGGGAGGGAGAAAAACTGTTTTTT
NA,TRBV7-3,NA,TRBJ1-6,CASSLDSGASPLHF,TGTGCCAGCAGCCTAGACAGTGGAGCGTCACCCCTCCACTTT
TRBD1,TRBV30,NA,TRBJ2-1,CAWSVEGASMIEQFF,TGTGCCTGGAGTGTAGAGGGGGCTTCAATGATTGAGCAGTTCTTC